This T cell receptor (beta chain) was captured by sequencing in a study of blood T cell repertoires in COVID-19 (dated by TCRdb to the early 2020s). The study in broad terms: Samples from collaborators originated in the United States, Italy and Spain and spanned both the acute and convalescent phases of COVID-19. The prospective study material was composed of cDNA or gDNA derived from T cells, B-cell-depleted T cells, or PBMCs. Deeply sampled blood TCRbeta repertoires from subjects exposed to, actively infected with, or recovered from COVID-19 were included in the dataset. A freely available public database, intended as a resource for researchers studying the immune response to SARS-CoV-2, is where the repertoires were released. The samples were drawn from two sources: the first 160 participants of the ongoing ImmuneRACE study, and 1,000 to 1,500 subjects contributed by 6 global collaborators. Sample metadata almost always included a de-identified subject ID, COVID-19 status, age in years and sex. Where HLA class I and class II types were available, the types were taken from metadata supplied by the sample provider, not from assay-based typing. General conclusions and limits of the study: How much clinical and demographic metadata was included differed by source and by participant, and the metadata was provided uncurated.

TCRbeta CDR3 regions were amplified from genomic DNA by means of the immunoSEQ Assay, a bias-controlled multiplex PCR. Per the source publication's procedure: Within the assay, amplification of reference gene primers was used to estimate how many nucleated cells each sample contained. To quantify the absolute abundance of each unique TCRbeta CDR3 rearrangement, sequence reads were collapsed and filtered. For each sample, productive Simpson clonality was calculated as the square root of Simpson's diversity index over productive rearrangements. In its TCRdb copy, this immuneACCESS table keeps in-frame sequences only and misses some clones. Where compared with another copy, unresolved V genes explain less than half of these, and the others have no known cause. V, J and clone size are taken as reported in that table, and D and trimming were inferred from the DNA itself. This sample gives about 88,000 clones in total; 85% to 95% of them show up just once. Of the sample, approximately 1.7% is held by the ten largest clones.

Whole blood was collected in K2EDTA tubes by collaborating institutions according to the institutions' own protocols. For TCRbeta analysis, collaborators shipped samples as frozen whole blood, isolated PBMCs, or DNA extracted from either of those sample types. Turning to this clone: Its antigen remains unidentified. Base-call qualities are not available, and no considerably larger clone is one nucleotide away.

Trimming at the junction amounts to 6 bases on V and 7 bases on J, and the germline ends lie 16 bases apart. Including the terminal cysteine and phenylalanine, the CDR3 comprises 14 residues. Only the CDR3 region is kept as DNA, spanning 42 bases read in frame from base 1. The germline V gene (reference sequence) specifies SEHNR as CDR1 and FQNEAQ as CDR2. Sequencing was performed on peripheral blood. The chain uses TRBV7-9 and TRBJ2-1, and perhaps TRBD2 as D gene, on 5 matching bases. The receptor was isolated from a man aged 55 to 69 with acute or convalescent COVID-19. The nucleotide sequence reads TGTGCCAGCAGTAGCGCCTCGCCGGTAAATGAGCAGTTCTTC. This encodes CASSSASPVNEQFF.